The 12 T cell receptor beta chains below were found in one sample sequenced in a study of CXCR3-negative and CXCR3-positive naive CD8 T cells. The method, 5' RACE with UMI labels, was used to prepare the TRB cDNA libraries. TCRdb re-analyzed the 5' RACE reads; it lists each CDR3 protein once, without DNA. The sample includes tens of thousands of distinct CDR3 sequences. The specimen sequenced was memory CD8+ T cells from blood. The receptors were sampled from a human donor in good health. Some clones in this sample may be carry-over from other donors' samples.

The V call is TRBV4-3, the J call TRBJ1-1. The CDR3 runs 15 residues. CDR1 is LGHNA and CDR2 is YSLEER in the germline V gene. The chain's CDR3 is CASSQDLRGYTEAFF.

Here the CDR3 reads CSVETGQGTYEQYF. The chain links TRBV29-1 to TRBJ2-7; TCRdb's D call, TRBD1, is unchecked because there is no DNA. This CDR3 spans 14 amino acids. Germline assignment: CDR1 SQVTM and CDR2 ANQGSEA.

This clonotype is called medium-sized based on its frequency. V usage is TRBV7-9 and J usage is TRBJ2-3; absent DNA, TCRdb's TRBD2 call cannot be checked. Germline V lookup: CDR1 SEHNR, CDR2 FQNEAQ (reference sequence). CDR3 length: 18 amino acids. The chain's CDR3 is CASSILLVLYQDTDTQYF.

This rearrangement joins TRBV20-1 to TRBJ2-1; TCRdb designates TRBD2, a call that cannot be tested without DNA. The germline gives CDR1 DFQATT, CDR2 SNEGSKA (reference sequence). CDR3 length: 14 amino acids. CDR3 in amino acids: CSARYSAGYNEQFF.

The chain combines TRBV4-1 with TRBJ2-1. The CDR3 length is 13 residues. Germline CDR1 and CDR2: MGHRA and YSYEKL. CDR3: CASSQSVWNEQFF.

The chain employs TRBV7-3 and TRBJ2-2; lacking DNA, the TRBD1 call made by TCRdb goes unchecked. This CDR3 region has 16 residues. The germline gives CDR1 SGHTA, CDR2 FQGTGA. CDR3: CASSLSAGETTGELFF. Full variable domain (missing parts from reference TRBV7-3 and TRBJ2-2): GAGVSQTPSNKVTEKGKYVELRCDPISGHTALYWYRQSLGQGPEFLIYFQGTGAADDSGLPNDRFFAVRPEGSVSTLKIQRTERGDSAVYLCASSLSAGETTGELFFGEGSRLTVL.

This chain connects TRBV29-1 to TRBJ2-3; TCRdb calls TRBD1, which cannot be checked without DNA. The CDR3 loop spans 15 amino acids. CDR1 and CDR2 from the germline V gene are SQVTM and ANQGSEA. The CDR3 here is CSVDPRVRSTDTQYF.

This chain links TRBV7-9 with TRBJ2-7. This CDR3 region has 13 residues. CDR1 and CDR2 from the germline V gene are SEHNR and FQNEAQ (reference sequence). This chain's CDR3 is CASSLVSRYEQYF. Using reference TRBV7-9 and TRBJ2-7 for the parts outside the CDR3, the full variable domain is DTGVSQNPRHKITKRGQNVTFRCDPISEHNRLYWYRQTLGQGPEFLTYFQNEAQLEKSRLLSDRFSAERPKGSFSTLEIQRTEQGDSAMYLCASSLVSRYEQYFGPGTRLTVT.

By frequency, this clonotype is medium-sized (0.01 to 0.1%). The rearrangement joins TRBV20-1 to TRBJ1-1. Germline CDR1 DFQATT, CDR2 SNEGSKA (reference sequence). This CDR3 is 13 amino acids long. The CDR3 here is CSASSGGATEAFF.

This rearrangement joins TRBV15 to TRBJ2-2; absent DNA, TCRdb's TRBD1 call cannot be checked. CDR3 length equals 15 residues. Germline lookup yields CDR1 LNHNV and CDR2 YYDKDF (reference sequence). CDR3 region: CATRPRGRVAGELFF.

This chain joins TRBV27 and TRBJ2-1. The V gene's germline CDR1 is MNHEY and CDR2 SMNVEV (reference sequence). The CDR3 runs 16 residues. CDR3 in amino acids: CASSLVRGSSYNEQFF.

The gene calls are TRBV6-4 and TRBJ2-3; as DNA is missing, the TRBD1 call by TCRdb cannot be tested. The CDR3 is 16 amino acids. Per the germline V gene, CDR1 is MRHNA and CDR2 is SNTAGT. The CDR3 loop is CASSDVGGKGSDTQYF.